Listed below are T cell receptor beta chains from one sample, sequenced in a study of T cells in localized non-small cell lung cancer. Clones were read by immunoSEQ multiplex PCR, and TCRdb kept only the in-frame ones, dropping some. The data show more than 2,000 clones, with about two fifths seen just once and about 12% held by the top ten. The sequences come from lung tumor tissue, collected before any cancer treatment. Receptors originate from a male donor at least 60 years old with stage I squamous cell lung carcinoma. CDR3s include the opening cysteine and the closing phenylalanine or tryptophan. Fields, in order: V gene, J gene, D gene, clone size, CDR3 protein, CDR3 DNA. The D gene is left open where the match is weak. Not all rows give a size; the values are once, few, many and, for expanded clones, a class.

TRBV6-8,TRBJ1-1,TRBD1,.,CASSYSPTGVRNTEAFF,TGTGCCAGCAGTTACTCACCGACAGGGGTCAGGAACACTGAAGCTTTCTTT
TRBV6-8,TRBJ2-1,TRBD1,.,CASGDRAVYNEQFF,TGTGCCAGCGGTGACAGGGCCGTCTACAATGAGCAGTTCTTC
TRBV11-3,TRBJ2-7,TRBD1,few,CASSLRQGVPGGYEQYF,TGTGCCAGCAGCCTTCGACAGGGGGTGCCGGGAGGATACGAGCAGTACTTC
TRBV28,TRBJ2-5,TRBD1,.,CASSTGQGASQETQYF,TGTGCCAGCAGTACCGGACAGGGGGCCTCCCAAGAGACCCAGTACTTC
TRBV6-8,TRBJ2-7,.,medium-sized,CASTVDGSLNEQYF,TGTGCCAGCACCGTGGACGGTTCTCTGAACGAGCAGTACTTC
TRBV11-3,TRBJ1-1,.,medium-sized,CASSLGGSNTEAFF,TGTGCCAGCAGCTTAGGGGGGTCGAACACTGAAGCTTTCTTT
TRBV18,TRBJ1-1,.,.,CASSTQHHEAFF,TGTGCCAGCTCAACACAGCACCACGAGGCTTTCTTT
TRBV30,TRBJ2-6,.,.,CAWSVGAGANVLTF,TGTGCCTGGAGTGTGGGGGCTGGGGCCAACGTCCTGACTTTC
TRBV9,TRBJ2-7,.,.,CASSVGTTYEQYF,TGTGCCAGCAGCGTAGGGACAACCTACGAGCAGTACTTC
TRBV11-3,TRBJ2-3,.,few,CASSTQGIGDTQYF,TGTGCCAGCAGCACGCAGGGGATCGGAGATACGCAGTATTTT
TRBV6-8,TRBJ1-2,.,few,CASSLDRPLDYGYTF,TGTGCCAGCAGTCTAGACAGGCCTTTGGACTATGGCTACACCTTC
TRBV14,TRBJ1-1,.,.,CASSQAYLGEAFF,TGTGCCAGCAGCCAAGCCTACTTGGGGGAAGCTTTCTTT
TRBV11-3,TRBJ2-1,TRBD1,.,CASSWRQGVPIYNEQFF,TGTGCCAGCAGCTGGCGGCAGGGGGTGCCTATCTACAATGAGCAGTTCTTC
TRBV6-8,TRBJ2-7,TRBD2,.,CASVAGGSYEQYF,TGTGCCAGTGTAGCGGGAGGTTCCTACGAGCAGTACTTC
TRBV5-1,TRBJ1-6,.,.,CASSLETVGSPLHF,TGCGCCAGCAGCTTGGAAACTGTGGGGTCACCCCTCCACTTT
TRBV18,TRBJ2-5,.,few,CASSPTVQETQYF,TGTGCCAGCTCACCAACAGTTCAAGAGACCCAGTACTTC
TRBV5-1,TRBJ1-4,.,.,CASSLEGRADEKLFF,TGCGCCAGCAGCTTGGAGGGCAGGGCGGACGAAAAACTGTTTTTT
TRBV28,TRBJ1-1,.,.,CASSFLQEDTEAFF,TGTGCCAGCAGTTTTTTACAGGAGGACACTGAAGCTTTCTTT
TRBV28,TRBJ2-3,.,.,CASSFVAGTDTQYF,TGTGCCAGCAGTTTTGTGGCGGGCACAGATACGCAGTATTTT
TRBV11-3,TRBJ2-5,TRBD2,few,CASSLLGGEETQYF,TGTGCCAGCAGCTTGCTGGGAGGGGAGGAGACCCAGTACTTC
TRBV18,TRBJ2-3,TRBD1,hyperexpanded,CASSPSRTGTDTQYF,TGTGCCAGCTCACCATCACGGACAGGTACAGATACGCAGTATTTT
TRBV5-1,TRBJ2-5,TRBD2,.,CASSLGGGLETQYF,TGCGCCAGCAGCTTAGGCGGGGGTCTGGAGACCCAGTACTTC
TRBV1,TRBJ2-2,.,medium-sized,CASSQEATNTGELFF,TGCGCCAGCAGCCAGGAAGCCACGAACACCGGGGAGCTGTTTTTT
TRBV6-8,TRBJ1-1,.,medium-sized,CASSYSRYRVEAFF,TGTGCCAGCAGTTACTCCCGGTACAGGGTAGAAGCTTTCTTT
TRBV11-3,TRBJ1-3,.,.,CASSPPGGSGNTIYF,TGTGCCAGCAGCCCGCCCGGTGGCTCTGGAAACACCATATATTTT
TRBV6-7,TRBJ1-3,.,few,CASSDDDTIYF,TGTGCCAGCAGTGACGATGACACCATATATTTT
TRBV28,TRBJ1-1,TRBD1,few,CASPPPGQGITEAFF,TGTGCCAGCCCGCCGCCGGGACAGGGTATCACTGAAGCTTTCTTT
TRBV19,TRBJ1-2,TRBD1,.,CASTDRGAGYTF,TGTGCCAGTACGGACAGGGGCGCTGGCTACACCTTC
TRBV19,TRBJ2-3,.,.,CASSIAEPKKDTQYF,TGTGCCAGTAGTATAGCAGAACCGAAGAAGGATACGCAGTATTTT
TRBV18,TRBJ2-7,TRBD1,.,CASSLWTGGSPLYEQYF,TGTGCCAGCTCATTATGGACAGGGGGAAGCCCCCTATACGAGCAGTACTTC
TRBV18,TRBJ1-4,.,.,CASSTGGEKLFF,TGTGCCAGCTCAACGGGAGGGGAAAAACTGTTTTTT
TRBV30,TRBJ1-1,.,.,CAWSEFTLTGRGTEAFF,TGTGCCTGGAGTGAGTTTACCTTGACAGGTAGAGGCACTGAAGCTTTCTTT
TRBV6-8,TRBJ2-1,.,.,CASSFSPYNEQFF,TGTGCCAGCAGTTTCTCCCCCTACAATGAGCAGTTCTTC
TRBV14,TRBJ1-2,.,.,CASSLGGIYGYTF,TGTGCCAGCAGCCTTGGCGGGATCTATGGCTACACCTTC
TRBV28,TRBJ1-2,.,.,CASSSYRKAHGYTF,TGTGCCAGCAGTTCTTACAGGAAGGCCCATGGCTACACCTTC
TRBV18,TRBJ1-1,TRBD1,large,CASSPSDRGNTEAFF,TGTGCCAGCTCACCATCCGACAGGGGGAACACTGAAGCTTTCTTT
TRBV7-5,TRBJ2-2,.,medium-sized,CASSQGGTGGMNTGELFF,TGTGCCAGCAGCCAAGGGGGAACAGGGGGTATGAACACCGGGGAGCTGTTTTTT
TRBV6-8,TRBJ1-1,TRBD1,medium-sized,CASSYPGTGEAFF,TGTGCCAGCAGTTATCCCGGGACAGGGGAAGCTTTCTTT
TRBV6-8,TRBJ1-3,.,.,CASSYSGNTIYF,TGTGCCAGCAGTTACTCTGGAAACACCATATATTTT
TRBV28,TRBJ2-3,.,once,CASSWQGLQITGDTQYF,TGTGCCAGCAGTTGGCAGGGGTTACAGATAACAGGGGATACGCAGTATTTT
TRBV30,TRBJ1-2,.,.,CAWSVLRGEGDGYTF,TGTGCCTGGAGTGTACTCAGAGGGGAAGGGGATGGCTACACCTTC
TRBV30,TRBJ1-1,TRBD1,few,CAWGTGVNTEAFF,TGTGCCTGGGGGACAGGGGTGAACACTGAAGCTTTCTTT
TRBV18,TRBJ2-5,TRBD1,.,CASSRGQGKETQYF,TGTGCCAGCTCCCGGGGACAGGGAAAGGAGACCCAGTACTTC
TRBV6-8,TRBJ1-1,TRBD1,few,CASSPPNGQDTEAFF,TGTGCCAGCAGCCCACCAAACGGACAGGACACTGAAGCTTTCTTT
TRBV6-8,TRBJ2-3,.,.,CASSIRRDTQYF,TGTGCCAGCTCAATTAGAAGAGATACGCAGTATTTT
TRBV30,TRBJ1-4,.,.,CAWKGYEKLFF,TGTGCCTGGAAAGGGTACGAAAAACTGTTTTTT
TRBV9,TRBJ1-3,.,few,CASSVDTQGNTIYF,TGTGCCAGCAGCGTAGATACACAGGGAAACACCATATATTTT
TRBV19,TRBJ2-1,.,.,CASSIGHNPYNEQFF,TGTGCCAGTAGTATAGGGCATAACCCCTACAATGAGCAGTTCTTC
TRBV30,TRBJ2-5,.,once,CAYRRGGQETQYF,TGTGCCTACCGAAGGGGGGGCCAAGAGACCCAGTACTTC
TRBV30,TRBJ1-5,.,.,CAWSVRGRALGQPQHF,TGTGCCTGGAGTGTACGGGGCAGGGCTTTAGGTCAGCCCCAGCATTTT
TRBV30,TRBJ1-5,.,.,CAWNTPNQPQHF,TGTGCCTGGAACACCCCGAATCAGCCCCAGCATTTT
TRBV4-1,TRBJ2-1,TRBD2,few,CASSQDQVGSGEWQFF,TGCGCCAGCAGCCAAGATCAGGTTGGTAGCGGGGAGTGGCAGTTCTTC
TRBV11-3,TRBJ1-2,TRBD1,few,CASSPQQGDLYGYTF,TGTGCCAGCAGCCCACAACAGGGGGACCTCTATGGCTACACCTTC
TRBV29-1,TRBJ2-3,.,.,CSVERYGGTDTQYF,TGCAGCGTTGAAAGGTACGGAGGCACAGATACGCAGTATTTT
TRBV6-8,TRBJ2-2,.,few,CASSLSGTGELFF,TGTGCCAGCAGTTTAAGTGGTACCGGGGAGCTGTTTTTT